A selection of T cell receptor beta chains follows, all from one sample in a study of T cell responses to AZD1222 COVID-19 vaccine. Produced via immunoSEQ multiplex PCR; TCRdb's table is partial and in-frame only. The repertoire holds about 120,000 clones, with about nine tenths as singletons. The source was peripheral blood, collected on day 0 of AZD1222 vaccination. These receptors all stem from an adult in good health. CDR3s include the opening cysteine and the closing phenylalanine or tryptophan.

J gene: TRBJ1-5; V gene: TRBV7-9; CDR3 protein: CASSRDGNSNQPQHF
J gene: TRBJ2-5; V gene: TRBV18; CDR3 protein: CASSASRGGETQYF
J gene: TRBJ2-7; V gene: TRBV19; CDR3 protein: CASSGTSGGSSSYEQYF
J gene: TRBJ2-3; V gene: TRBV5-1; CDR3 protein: CASSLTGTVTDTQYF
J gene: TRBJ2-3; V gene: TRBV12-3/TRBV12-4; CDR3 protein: CASSFQAADTQYF
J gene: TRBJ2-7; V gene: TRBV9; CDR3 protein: CASSVAAVSYEQYF
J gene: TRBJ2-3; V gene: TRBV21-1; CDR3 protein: CASSKRRADTQYF
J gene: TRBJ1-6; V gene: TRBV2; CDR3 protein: CASSEEPWNSPLHF
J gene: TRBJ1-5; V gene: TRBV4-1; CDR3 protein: CASSQEGQAPQHF
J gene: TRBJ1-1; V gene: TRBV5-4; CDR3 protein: CASRGRDSGTKAFF
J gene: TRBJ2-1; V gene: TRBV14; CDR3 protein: CASSQTSGGLNNEQFF
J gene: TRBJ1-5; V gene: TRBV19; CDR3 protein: CASSIGGQSNQPQHF
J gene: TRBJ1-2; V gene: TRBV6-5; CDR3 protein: CASSDSHYGYTF
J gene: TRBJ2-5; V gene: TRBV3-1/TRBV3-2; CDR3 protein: CASSQGPETQYF
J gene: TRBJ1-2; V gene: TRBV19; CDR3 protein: CASSIGGNYGYTF
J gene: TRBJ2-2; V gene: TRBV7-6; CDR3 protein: CASSLRWPEINTGELFF
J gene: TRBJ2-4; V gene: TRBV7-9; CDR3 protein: CASSPRTGGDMAKNIQYF
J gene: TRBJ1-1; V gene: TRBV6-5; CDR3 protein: CASSYSTPVNTEAFF
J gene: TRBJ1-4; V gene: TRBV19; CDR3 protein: CAAPAGGPNNEKLFF
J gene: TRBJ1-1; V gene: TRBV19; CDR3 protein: CASDHRSTEAFF
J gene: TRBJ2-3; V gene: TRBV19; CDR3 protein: CASSMGWSDTQYF
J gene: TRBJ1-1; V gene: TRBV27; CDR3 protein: CASSLPSGTEAFF
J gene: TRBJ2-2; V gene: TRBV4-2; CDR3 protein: CASSPDRDLHTGELFF
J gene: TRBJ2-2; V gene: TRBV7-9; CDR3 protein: CASSLLGQGNTGELFF
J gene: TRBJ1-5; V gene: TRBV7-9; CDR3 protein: CASSLVGGQGIYSNQPQHF
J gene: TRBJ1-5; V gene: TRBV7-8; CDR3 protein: CASSPLAAPRPQPQHF